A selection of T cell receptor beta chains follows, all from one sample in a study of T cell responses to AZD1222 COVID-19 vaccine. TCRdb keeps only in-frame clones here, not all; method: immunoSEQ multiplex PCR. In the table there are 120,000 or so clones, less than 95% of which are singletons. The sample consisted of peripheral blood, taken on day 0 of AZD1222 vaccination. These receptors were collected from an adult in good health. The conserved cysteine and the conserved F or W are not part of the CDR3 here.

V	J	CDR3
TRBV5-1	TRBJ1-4	ASSLETGAEKLF
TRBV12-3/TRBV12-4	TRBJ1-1	ASRVLNTEAF
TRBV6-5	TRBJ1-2	ASRAGTNYGYT
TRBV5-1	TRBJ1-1	ASSLPRGGAMKNTEAF
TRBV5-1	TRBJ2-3	ASSFGIPSTDTQY
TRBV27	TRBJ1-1	ASSARNTEAF
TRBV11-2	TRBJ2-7	ASSAPGTGIYEQY
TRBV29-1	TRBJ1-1	SVVPQGHGVAEAF
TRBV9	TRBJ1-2	ASSSHYGYT
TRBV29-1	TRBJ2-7	SVPRQGKSYEQY
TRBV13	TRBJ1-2	ASSSLPQAGYGYT
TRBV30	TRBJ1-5	AWSSAGDQPQH
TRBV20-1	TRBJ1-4	SASAILEGEKLF
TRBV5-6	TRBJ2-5	ASSLRGGSQETQY
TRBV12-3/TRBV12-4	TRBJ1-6	ASSFFNSPLH
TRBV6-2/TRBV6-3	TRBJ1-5	ASSYSGPNQPQH
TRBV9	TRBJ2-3	ASSVAAGGFTDTQY
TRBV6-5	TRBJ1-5	ASRRGRGQEQPQH
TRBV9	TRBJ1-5	ASSVAPGVNQPQH
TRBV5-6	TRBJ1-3	ASSPGFIWRNTIY
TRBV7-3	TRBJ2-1	ASSLTGGPEQF
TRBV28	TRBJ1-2	ASSRGISGPRDGYT
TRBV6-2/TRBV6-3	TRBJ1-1	ASSYRDNTEAF
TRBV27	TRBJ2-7	ASSLRSAGSSYEQY
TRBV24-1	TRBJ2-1	ATSDFRSSGMDNEQF
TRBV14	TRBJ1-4	ASSQDRWGKLF
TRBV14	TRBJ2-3	ASSPLAADTQY
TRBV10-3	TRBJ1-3	AISGAHGNTIY
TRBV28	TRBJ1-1	ASRRRGFAF
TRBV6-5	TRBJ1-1	ASTNPGRVRAEAF
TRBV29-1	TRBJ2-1	SVRYNEQF
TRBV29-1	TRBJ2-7	SVGEPTYEQY
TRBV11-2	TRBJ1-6	ASSLVSGYNSPLH
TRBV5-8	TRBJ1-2	ASSSIRRPYGYT
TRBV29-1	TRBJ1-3	SVVTGSAGAGNTIY
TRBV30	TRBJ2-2	AWSVLGTSGTGELF
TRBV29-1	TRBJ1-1	SVKGQQNTEAF
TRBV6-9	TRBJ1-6	ASSYPDGSSYNSPLH
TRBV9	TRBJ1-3	ASSVQGNTIY
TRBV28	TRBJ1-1	ASSPDRAGNTEAF
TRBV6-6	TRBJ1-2	ASSYTHRTGNGYT
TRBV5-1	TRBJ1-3	ASSLGGSGNTIY
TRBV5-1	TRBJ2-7	ASSFRDSGREQY
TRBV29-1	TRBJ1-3	SVSLGSSGNTIY
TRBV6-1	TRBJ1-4	ASSEWGQGIEKLF
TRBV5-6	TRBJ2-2	ASSLAAGELF
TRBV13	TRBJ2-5	ASSSQGYGTQY
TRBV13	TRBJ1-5	ASSKGGSGINQPQH
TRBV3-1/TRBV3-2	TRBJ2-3	ASSQDGIGRLAASTDTQY
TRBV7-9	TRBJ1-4	ASSLGEYRGRDEKLF
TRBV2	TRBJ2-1	ASSLLAGGLGNEQF
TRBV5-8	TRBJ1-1	ASKRSAGLNTEAF
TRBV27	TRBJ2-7	ASSLSGERYEQY
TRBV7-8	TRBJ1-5	ASSKTGEYNQPQH
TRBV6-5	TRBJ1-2	ASSAGQKYGYT
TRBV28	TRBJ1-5	ASSRTGGLNQPQH
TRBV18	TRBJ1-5	ASSPSYSNQPQH
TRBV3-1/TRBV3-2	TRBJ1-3	ASSQDPRWTGNTIY
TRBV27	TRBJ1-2	ASTPNRYGNVGGYT
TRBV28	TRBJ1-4	ASSVPGQGVRLF